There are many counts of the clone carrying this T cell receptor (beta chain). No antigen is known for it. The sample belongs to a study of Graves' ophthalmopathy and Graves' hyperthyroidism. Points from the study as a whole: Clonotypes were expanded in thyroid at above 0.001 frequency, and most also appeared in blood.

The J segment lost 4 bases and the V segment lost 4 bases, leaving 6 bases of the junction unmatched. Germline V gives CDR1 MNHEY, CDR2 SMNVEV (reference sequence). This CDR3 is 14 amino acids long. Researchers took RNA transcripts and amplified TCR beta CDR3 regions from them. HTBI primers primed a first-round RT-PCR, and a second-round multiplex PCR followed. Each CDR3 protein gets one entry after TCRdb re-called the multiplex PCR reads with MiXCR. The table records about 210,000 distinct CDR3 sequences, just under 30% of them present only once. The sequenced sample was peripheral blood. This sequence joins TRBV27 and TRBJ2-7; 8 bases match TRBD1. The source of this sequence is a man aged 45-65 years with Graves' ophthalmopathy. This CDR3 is CASSSTGTGYEQYF. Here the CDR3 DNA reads TGTGCCAGCAGTTCTACCGGGACAGGATACGAGCAGTACTTC.